Described below is a single T cell receptor (beta chain) sequence and its context. This record belongs to a study of shared clonotypes between healthy human individuals. Per the original methods: With immunoSEQ giving junction-only sequences and no quality scores, filtering differed. Sequencing used immunoSEQ multiplex PCR; TCRdb keeps in-frame clones, though not all of them. V and J calls plus clone size are reproduced from that table; the DNA served to infer D and trimming. This sample has under 2.5 million clones; 92% occur once, and the top ten carry about 0.41%. Germline CDR1 and CDR2: SNHLY and FYNNEI. Trimming pared 7 bases from V and 1 base from J, leaving 14 bases between. The CDR3 is 15 residues long.

The sequenced sample was naive CD4+ T cells from PBMCs. The subset is: CD45RA+ positively selected. The V and J genes are TRBV2 and TRBJ2-1; a weak D match, TRBD2 (7 bases). This clonotype was sampled from a man between 18 and 35 years old in good health. Some clones in this sample may be carry-over from other donors' samples. This chain's CDR3 is CASNRGGGSYNEQFF. In nucleotides, the CDR3 is TGTGCCAGCAACCGAGGGGGAGGGTCCTACAATGAGCAGTTCTTC.